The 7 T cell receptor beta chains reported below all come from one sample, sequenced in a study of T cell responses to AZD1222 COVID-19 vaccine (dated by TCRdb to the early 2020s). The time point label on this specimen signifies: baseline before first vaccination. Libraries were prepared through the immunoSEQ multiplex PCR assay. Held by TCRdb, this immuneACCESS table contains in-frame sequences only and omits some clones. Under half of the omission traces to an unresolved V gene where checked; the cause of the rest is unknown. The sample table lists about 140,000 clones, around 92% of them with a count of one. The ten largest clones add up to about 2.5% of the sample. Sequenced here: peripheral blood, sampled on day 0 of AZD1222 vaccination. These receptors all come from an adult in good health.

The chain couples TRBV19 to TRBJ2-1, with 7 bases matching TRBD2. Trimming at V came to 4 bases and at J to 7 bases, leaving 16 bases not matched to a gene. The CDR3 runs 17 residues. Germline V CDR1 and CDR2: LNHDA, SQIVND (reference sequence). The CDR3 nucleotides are TGTGCCAGTAGTACTAACGGACTAGACCCCAGTGGGAATGAGCAGTTCTTC. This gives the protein CASSTNGLDPSGNEQFF.

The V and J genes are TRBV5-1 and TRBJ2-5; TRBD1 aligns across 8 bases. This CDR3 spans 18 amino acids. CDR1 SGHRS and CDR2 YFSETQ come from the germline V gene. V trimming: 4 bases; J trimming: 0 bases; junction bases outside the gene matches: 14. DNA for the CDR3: TGCGCCAGCAGCAGGTACCCGAAACAGGGGGTAAACCAAGAGACCCAGTACTTC. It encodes CASSRYPKQGVNQETQYF.

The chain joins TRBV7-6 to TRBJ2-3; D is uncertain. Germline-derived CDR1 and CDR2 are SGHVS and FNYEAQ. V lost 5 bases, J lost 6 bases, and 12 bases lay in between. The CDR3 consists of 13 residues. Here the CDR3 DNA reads TGTGCCAGCAGCCTCGGGCGACTTGATACGCAGTATTTT. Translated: CASSLGRLDTQYF.

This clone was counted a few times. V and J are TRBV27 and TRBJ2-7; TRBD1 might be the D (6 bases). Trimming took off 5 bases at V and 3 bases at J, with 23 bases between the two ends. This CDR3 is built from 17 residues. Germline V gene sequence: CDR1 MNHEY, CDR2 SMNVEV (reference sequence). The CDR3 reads CASSGGWVKGQVYEQYF. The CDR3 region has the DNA TGTGCCAGCAGTGGGGGCTGGGTTAAGGGTCAGGTCTACGAGCAGTACTTC.

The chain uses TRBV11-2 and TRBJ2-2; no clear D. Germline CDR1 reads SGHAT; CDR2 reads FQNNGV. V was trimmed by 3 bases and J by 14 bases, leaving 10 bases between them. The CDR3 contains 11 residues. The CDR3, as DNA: TGTGCCAGCAGCTTCGAATCGGGTCTGTTTTTT. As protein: CASSFESGLFF.

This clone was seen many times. The CDR3 region is CASSPQGLVSPLHF. In DNA, the CDR3 is TGTGCCAGCTCACCCCAAGGGCTCGTTTCACCCCTCCACTTT. The chain links TRBV18 to TRBJ1-6; no clear D. The CDR3 runs 14 residues. Germline lookup yields CDR1 KGHSH and CDR2 LQKENI. Trimming removed 3 bases at V and 9 bases at J, with 12 bases between.

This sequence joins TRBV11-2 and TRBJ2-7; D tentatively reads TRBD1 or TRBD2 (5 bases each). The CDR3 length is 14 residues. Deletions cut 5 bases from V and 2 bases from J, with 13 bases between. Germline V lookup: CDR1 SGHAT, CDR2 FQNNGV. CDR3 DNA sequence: TGTGCCAGCAGCATCCGGGACGGACCCTACGAGCAGTACTTC. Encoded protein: CASSIRDGPYEQYF.